This TCR beta chain derives from a study of tumor-infiltrating lymphocytes in localized non-small cell lung cancer. Study-wide results and caveats: Different pieces of the same tissue were used for each assay. IM1 and IM2 tumors showed no difference in T-cell fraction.

There are 15 residues in the CDR3. Trimming left V 5 bases short and J 4 bases short, with 17 bases between. Germline CDR1 is PRHDT and CDR2 is FYEKMQ (reference sequence). Profiled with immunoSEQ multiplex PCR; TCRdb holds only in-frame clones, not every one. The data show roughly 10,000 clones, about 62% seen once. On this clone: Antigen: not known.

The TCR originated in a human donor with non-small cell lung cancer. Input material: uninvolved lung tissue not adjacent to the tumor. The rearrangement links TRBV13 to TRBJ1-2; D is possibly TRBD1 (5 bases). The CDR3 sequence: CASSESVREAYGYTF. The DNA of the CDR3 is TGTGCCAGCAGCGAGAGCGTCAGGGAGGCCTATGGCTACACCTTC.